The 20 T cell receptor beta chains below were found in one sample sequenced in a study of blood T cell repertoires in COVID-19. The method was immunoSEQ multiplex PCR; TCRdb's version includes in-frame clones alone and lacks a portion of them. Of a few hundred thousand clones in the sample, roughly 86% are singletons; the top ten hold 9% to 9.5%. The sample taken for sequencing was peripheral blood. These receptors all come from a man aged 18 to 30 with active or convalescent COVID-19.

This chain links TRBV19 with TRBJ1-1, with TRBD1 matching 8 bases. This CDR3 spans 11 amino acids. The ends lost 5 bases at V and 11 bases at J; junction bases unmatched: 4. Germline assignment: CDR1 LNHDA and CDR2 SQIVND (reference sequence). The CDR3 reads CASSLTGVAFF. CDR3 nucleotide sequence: TGTGCCAGTAGTCTGACAGGGGTTGCTTTCTTT. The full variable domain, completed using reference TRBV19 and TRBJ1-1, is DGGITQSPKYLFRKEGQNVTLSCEQNLNHDAMYWYRQDPGQGLRLIYYSQIVNDFQKGDIAEGYSVSREKKESFPLTVTSAQKNPTAFYLCASSLTGVAFFGQGTRLTVV.

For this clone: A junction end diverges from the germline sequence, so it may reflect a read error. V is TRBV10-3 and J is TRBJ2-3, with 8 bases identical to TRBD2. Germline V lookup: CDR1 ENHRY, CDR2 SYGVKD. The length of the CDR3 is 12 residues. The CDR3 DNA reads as TGCGGTGCGGGGGGTGGTGCAGATACGCAGTATTTT. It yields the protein CGAGGGADTQYF.

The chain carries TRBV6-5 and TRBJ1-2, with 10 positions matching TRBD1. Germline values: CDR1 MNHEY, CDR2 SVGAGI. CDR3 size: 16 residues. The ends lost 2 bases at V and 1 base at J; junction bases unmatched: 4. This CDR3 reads CASSYRDRGDNYGYTF. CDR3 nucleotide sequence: TGTGCCAGCAGTTACCGGGACAGGGGCGATAACTATGGCTACACCTTC.

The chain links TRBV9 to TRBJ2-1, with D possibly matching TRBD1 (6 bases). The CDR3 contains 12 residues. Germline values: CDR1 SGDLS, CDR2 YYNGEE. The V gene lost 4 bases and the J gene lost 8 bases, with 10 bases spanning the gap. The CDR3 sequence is CASSRTADEQFF. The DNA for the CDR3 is TGTGCCAGCAGCCGGACAGCCGATGAGCAGTTCTTC.

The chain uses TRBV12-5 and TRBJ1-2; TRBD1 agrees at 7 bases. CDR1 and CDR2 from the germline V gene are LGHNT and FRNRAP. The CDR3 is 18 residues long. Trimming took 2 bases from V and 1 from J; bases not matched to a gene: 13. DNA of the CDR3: TGTGCTAGTGGTTTGCAAACGTTCATGGACAGGAATAACTATGGCTACACCTTC. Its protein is CASGLQTFMDRNNYGYTF. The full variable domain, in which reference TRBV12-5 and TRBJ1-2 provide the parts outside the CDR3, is DARVTQTPRHKVTEMGQEVTMRCQPILGHNTVFWYRQTMMQGLELLAYFRNRAPLDDSGMPKDRFSAEMPDATLATLKIQPSEPRDSAVYFCASGLQTFMDRNNYGYTFGSGTRLTVV.

CDR3 in amino acids: CASSRYGPGQTYEQYF. CDR3 sequence (DNA): TGCGCCAGCAGCCGCTACGGACCGGGACAGACCTACGAGCAGTACTTC. The chain employs TRBV23-1 and TRBJ2-7, with 7 bases that match TRBD1. TRBV23-1 is assigned to the ORF class and has an uncertain function. J gave up 2 bases and V 6 bases, and 13 bases lay outside the gene matches. The CDR3 totals 16 residues.

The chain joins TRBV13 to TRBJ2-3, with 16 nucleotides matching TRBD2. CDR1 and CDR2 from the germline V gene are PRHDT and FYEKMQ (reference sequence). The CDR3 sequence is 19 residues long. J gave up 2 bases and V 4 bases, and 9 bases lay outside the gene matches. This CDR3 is CASSSTGLAGGPDTDTQYF. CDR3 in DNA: TGTGCCAGCAGCTCGACGGGACTAGCGGGGGGGCCCGACACAGATACGCAGTATTTT. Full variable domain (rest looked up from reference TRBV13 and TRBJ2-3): AAGVIQSPRHLIKEKRETATLKCYPIPRHDTVYWYQQGPGQDPQFLISFYEKMQSDKGSIPDRFSAQQFSDYHSELNMSSLELGDSALYFCASSSTGLAGGPDTDTQYFGPGTRLTVL.

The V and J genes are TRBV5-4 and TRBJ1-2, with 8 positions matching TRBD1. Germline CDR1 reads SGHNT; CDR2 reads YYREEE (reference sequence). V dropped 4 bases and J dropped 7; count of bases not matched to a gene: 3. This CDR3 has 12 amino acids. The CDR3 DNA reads TGTGCCAGCAGCCCGGACAGGGTTGGCTACACCTTC. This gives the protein CASSPDRVGYTF.

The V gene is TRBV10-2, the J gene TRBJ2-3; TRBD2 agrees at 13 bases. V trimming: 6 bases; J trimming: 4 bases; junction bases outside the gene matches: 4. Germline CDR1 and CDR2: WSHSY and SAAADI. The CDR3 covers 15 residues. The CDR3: CASRLAGGPPDTQYF. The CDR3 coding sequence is TGCGCCAGCAGACTAGCGGGGGGGCCCCCAGATACGCAGTATTTT.

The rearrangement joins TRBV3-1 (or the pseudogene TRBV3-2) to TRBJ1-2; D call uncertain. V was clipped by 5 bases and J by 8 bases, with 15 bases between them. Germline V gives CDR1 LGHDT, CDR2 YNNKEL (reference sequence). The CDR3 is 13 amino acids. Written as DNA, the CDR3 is TGTGCCAGCAGCGATGAGGGCCTAGGGGGCTACACCTTC. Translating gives CASSDEGLGGYTF.

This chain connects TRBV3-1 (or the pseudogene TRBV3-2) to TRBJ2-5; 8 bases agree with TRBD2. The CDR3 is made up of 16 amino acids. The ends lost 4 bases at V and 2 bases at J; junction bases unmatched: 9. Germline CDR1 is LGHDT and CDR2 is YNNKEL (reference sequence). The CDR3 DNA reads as TGTGCCAGCAGCCCACAAGGCGGGGGGAGGCAAGAGACCCAGTACTTC. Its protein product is CASSPQGGGRQETQYF.

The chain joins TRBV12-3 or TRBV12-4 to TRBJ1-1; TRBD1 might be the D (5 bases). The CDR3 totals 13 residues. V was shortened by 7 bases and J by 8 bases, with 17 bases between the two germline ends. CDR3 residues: CASTLSLTAEAFF. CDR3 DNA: TGTGCCAGCACCTTGAGTTTGACAGCCGAAGCTTTCTTT.

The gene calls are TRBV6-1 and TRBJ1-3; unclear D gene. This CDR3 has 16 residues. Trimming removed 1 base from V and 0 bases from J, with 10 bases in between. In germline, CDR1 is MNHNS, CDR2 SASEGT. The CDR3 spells CASSEGTYYSGNTIYF. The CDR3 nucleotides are TGTGCCAGCAGTGAAGGCACCTACTACTCTGGAAACACCATATATTTT.

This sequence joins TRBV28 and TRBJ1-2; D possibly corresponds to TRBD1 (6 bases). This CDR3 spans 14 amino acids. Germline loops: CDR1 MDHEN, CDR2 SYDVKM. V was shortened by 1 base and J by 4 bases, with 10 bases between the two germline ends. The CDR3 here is CASSLYGQSYGYTF. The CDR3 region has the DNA TGTGCCAGCAGTTTATATGGACAGAGCTATGGCTACACCTTC.

DNA of the CDR3: TGTGCCAGCAGCTTTCGGTTCGACTACGAGCAGTACTTC. This encodes CASSFRFDYEQYF. The gene calls are TRBV11-3 and TRBJ2-7; D remains ambiguous. This CDR3 is built from 13 residues. V lost 3 bases and J 3 bases, leaving 9 bases between the germline ends. Per the germline V gene, CDR1 is SGHNT and CDR2 is YENEEA.

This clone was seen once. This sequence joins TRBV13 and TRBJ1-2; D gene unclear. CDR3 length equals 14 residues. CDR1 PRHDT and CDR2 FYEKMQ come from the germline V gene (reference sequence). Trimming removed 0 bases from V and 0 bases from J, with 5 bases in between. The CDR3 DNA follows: TGTGCCAGCAGCTTAGGGGGAGCTAACTATGGCTACACCTTC. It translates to CASSLGGANYGYTF.

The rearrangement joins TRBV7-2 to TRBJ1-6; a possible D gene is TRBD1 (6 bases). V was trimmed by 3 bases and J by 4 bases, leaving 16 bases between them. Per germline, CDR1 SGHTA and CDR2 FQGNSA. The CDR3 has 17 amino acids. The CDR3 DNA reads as TGTGCCAGCAGCTTTGGGCACAGGGAGGGATATAATTCACCCCTCCACTTT. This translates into CASSFGHREGYNSPLHF.

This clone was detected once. DNA of the CDR3: TGTGCCAGCAGCCAAGTAAGGGGCTATAATTCACCCCTCCACTTT. This gives the protein CASSQVRGYNSPLHF. J is TRBJ1-6 and V is TRBV14, with TRBD1 as a possible D gene (5 bases). In germline, CDR1 is SGHDN, CDR2 FVKESK. Trimming shortened V by 1 base and J by 3 bases, and 7 bases separated the two germline ends. The CDR3 has 15 amino acids.

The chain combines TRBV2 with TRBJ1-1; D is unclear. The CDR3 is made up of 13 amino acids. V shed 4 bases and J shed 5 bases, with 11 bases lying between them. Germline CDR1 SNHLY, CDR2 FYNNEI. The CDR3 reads CASSVTPPTEAFF. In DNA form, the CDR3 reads TGTGCCAGCAGTGTCACACCACCTACTGAAGCTTTCTTT. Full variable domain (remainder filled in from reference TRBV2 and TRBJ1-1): EPEVTQTPSHQVTQMGQEVILRCVPISNHLYFYWYRQILGQKVEFLVSFYNNEISEKSEIFDDQFSVERPDGSNFTLKIRSTKLEDSAMYFCASSVTPPTEAFFGQGTRLTVV.

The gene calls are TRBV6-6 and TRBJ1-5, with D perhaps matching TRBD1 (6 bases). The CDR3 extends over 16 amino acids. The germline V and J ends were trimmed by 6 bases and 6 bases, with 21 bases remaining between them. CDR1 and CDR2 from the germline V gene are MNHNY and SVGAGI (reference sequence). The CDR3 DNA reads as TGTGCCAGCAGCACCCGGGACACCCTGTTTGGTCAGCCCCAGCATTTT. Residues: CASSTRDTLFGQPQHF.